These T cell receptor beta chains were read from a single sample in a study of T-cell memory formation after mild COVID-19. From the 5' RACE reads, TCRdb called clonotypes with MiXCR, one entry per CDR3 protein. The profile shows approximately 190,000 distinct CDR3 sequences, around 16% of them singletons. Material for sequencing was PBMCs or a T cell subset sorted from them (not recorded which). These receptors came from an adult woman who had mild COVID-19 (a few samples of this study predate the infection). Cell type and time point are not known. The CDR3 runs from the conserved cysteine through the conserved F or W. Each record gives: V gene, J gene, D gene, clone size, CDR3 DNA, CDR3 protein. A D gene is named only where the DNA matches it firmly. Clone size appears in some rows only: once, few, many, or a class for an expanded clone.

v_call: TRBV7-2; j_call: TRBJ2-1; d_call: TRBD2; clone_size: few; cdr3_nt: TGTGCCAGCAGATCCGGGACTAGCGGTAATGAGCAGTTCTTC; cdr3_aa: CASRSGTSGNEQFF
v_call: TRBV4-3; j_call: TRBJ2-3; d_call: TRBD2; clone_size: NA; cdr3_nt: TGCGCCAGCAGCCAAGGCGGGAGAAGTTTAGGAGATACGCAGTATTTT; cdr3_aa: CASSQGGRSLGDTQYF
v_call: TRBV20-1; j_call: TRBJ2-1; d_call: TRBD2; clone_size: few; cdr3_nt: TGCAGTGCTGGTAGGGGGTTGGGGCAAGCGGGAGGGCCAAGGGAAGACGATGAGCAGTTCTTC; cdr3_aa: CSAGRGLGQAGGPREDDEQFF
v_call: TRBV6-6; j_call: TRBJ1-5; d_call: NA; clone_size: NA; cdr3_nt: TGTGCCAGCATGGGGCAGGGCTACAATCAGCCCCAGCATTTT; cdr3_aa: CASMGQGYNQPQHF
v_call: TRBV29-1; j_call: TRBJ2-1; d_call: TRBD1; clone_size: NA; cdr3_nt: TGCAGCGTGAGACCTACGGGACAGGGGGCCTACAATGAGCAGTTCTTC; cdr3_aa: CSVRPTGQGAYNEQFF
v_call: TRBV4-2; j_call: TRBJ2-6; d_call: NA; clone_size: few; cdr3_nt: TGTGCCAGCAGCCTATCGTTGGGGGGATCTGGGGCCAACGTCCTGACTTTC; cdr3_aa: CASSLSLGGSGANVLTF
v_call: TRBV11-3; j_call: TRBJ2-1; d_call: TRBD2; clone_size: few; cdr3_nt: TGTGCCAGCAGCGTATCTAGCGGGACCTACAATGAGCAGTTCTTC; cdr3_aa: CASSVSSGTYNEQFF
v_call: TRBV18; j_call: TRBJ1-1; d_call: NA; clone_size: NA; cdr3_nt: TGTGCCAGCTCACTTTCTATCATGAACACTGAAGCTTTCTTT; cdr3_aa: CASSLSIMNTEAFF
v_call: TRBV2; j_call: TRBJ1-1; d_call: NA; clone_size: NA; cdr3_nt: TGTGCCAGCAGTGAGACTCCGATACGAGCTTTCTTT; cdr3_aa: CASSETPIRAFF
v_call: TRBV10-3; j_call: TRBJ2-5; d_call: NA; clone_size: few; cdr3_nt: TGTGCCATCAGTGTTACAGGGACGGAGACCCAGTACTTC; cdr3_aa: CAISVTGTETQYF
v_call: TRBV4-1; j_call: TRBJ2-1; d_call: TRBD2; clone_size: NA; cdr3_nt: TGCGCCAGCAGCCAAGATTTTAGCGGGCCCTACAATGAGCAGTTCTTC; cdr3_aa: CASSQDFSGPYNEQFF
v_call: TRBV29-1; j_call: TRBJ1-2; d_call: NA; clone_size: NA; cdr3_nt: TGCAGCGTTGAAGTGGGCCCTTATGGCTACACCTTC; cdr3_aa: CSVEVGPYGYTF
v_call: TRBV7-2; j_call: TRBJ2-3; d_call: TRBD2; clone_size: NA; cdr3_nt: TGTGCCAGCAGCATGGGACTAGTCACAGATACGCAGTATTTT; cdr3_aa: CASSMGLVTDTQYF
v_call: TRBV9; j_call: TRBJ2-3; d_call: NA; clone_size: few; cdr3_nt: TGTGCCAGCAGCCTTTCGTTGGCTTATCCAGATACGCAGTATTTT; cdr3_aa: CASSLSLAYPDTQYF
v_call: TRBV7-6; j_call: TRBJ2-1; d_call: TRBD1; clone_size: few; cdr3_nt: TGTGCCAGCAGCGCCCAGCCGGGACAGGGGTACAATGAGCAGTTCTTC; cdr3_aa: CASSAQPGQGYNEQFF
v_call: TRBV27; j_call: TRBJ2-5; d_call: TRBD1; clone_size: few; cdr3_nt: TGTGCCAGCAGCTCGTCCCGGACAGGGACGGAGACCCAGTACTTC; cdr3_aa: CASSSSRTGTETQYF
v_call: TRBV6-2/TRBV6-3; j_call: TRBJ2-7; d_call: NA; clone_size: few; cdr3_nt: TGTGCCAGCACCGATCCCGTCGGGACGAGAGGTATAAGGCAGTACTTC; cdr3_aa: CASTDPVGTRGIRQYF
v_call: TRBV5-1; j_call: TRBJ1-2; d_call: NA; clone_size: NA; cdr3_nt: TGCGCCAGCAGCTTGGACGACAACTATGGCTACACCTTC; cdr3_aa: CASSLDDNYGYTF
v_call: TRBV5-1; j_call: TRBJ2-4; d_call: TRBD1; clone_size: NA; cdr3_nt: TGCGCCAGCAGCCTAGGACAGGGGAGCGATGCCAAAAACATTCAGTACTTC; cdr3_aa: CASSLGQGSDAKNIQYF
v_call: TRBV5-6; j_call: TRBJ2-1; d_call: NA; clone_size: few; cdr3_nt: TGTGCCAGCAGTTCTCTTCTACCAGATCGGCAGTTCTTC; cdr3_aa: CASSSLLPDRQFF
v_call: TRBV4-3; j_call: TRBJ2-7; d_call: NA; clone_size: NA; cdr3_nt: TGCGCCAGCAGCCCCTTAGACAGCCTGGGGCTATACGAGCAGTACTTC; cdr3_aa: CASSPLDSLGLYEQYF
v_call: TRBV6-6; j_call: TRBJ2-5; d_call: NA; clone_size: few; cdr3_nt: TGTGCCAGCAGTTCCATTGTGCGCGAGACCCAGTACTTC; cdr3_aa: CASSSIVRETQYF
v_call: TRBV7-9; j_call: TRBJ2-1; d_call: NA; clone_size: NA; cdr3_nt: TGTGCCAGCAGCCCCCGAGCAGGAGGGCCTCTCAATGAGCAGTTCTTC; cdr3_aa: CASSPRAGGPLNEQFF
v_call: TRBV10-3; j_call: TRBJ2-1; d_call: NA; clone_size: many; cdr3_nt: TGTGCCATCAGTGATTCCCATGACGTCAATGAGCAGTTCTTC; cdr3_aa: CAISDSHDVNEQFF
v_call: TRBV6-1; j_call: TRBJ2-5; d_call: NA; clone_size: few; cdr3_nt: TGTGCCAGCAGTGTCCTAGGGGAGACCCAGTACTTC; cdr3_aa: CASSVLGETQYF
v_call: TRBV7-3; j_call: TRBJ2-1; d_call: NA; clone_size: few; cdr3_nt: TGTGCCAGCAGCTCCCCTCTTCAGGGCGAGCAGTTCTTC; cdr3_aa: CASSSPLQGEQFF
v_call: TRBV7-9; j_call: TRBJ2-1; d_call: TRBD1; clone_size: few; cdr3_nt: TGTGCCAGCAGCTCCACCCGACAGGGTACCAATGAGCAGTTCTTC; cdr3_aa: CASSSTRQGTNEQFF
v_call: TRBV5-6; j_call: TRBJ1-1; d_call: NA; clone_size: many; cdr3_nt: TGTGCCAGCAGCCCAGAACCGGGCACTGAAGCTTTCTTT; cdr3_aa: CASSPEPGTEAFF
v_call: TRBV20-1; j_call: TRBJ1-4; d_call: TRBD1; clone_size: NA; cdr3_nt: TGCAGTGCTGGGGGGGGCAGGGGGCGAGAAAAACTGTTTTTT; cdr3_aa: CSAGGGRGREKLFF
v_call: TRBV3-1; j_call: TRBJ2-7; d_call: NA; clone_size: once; cdr3_nt: TGTGCCAGCAGCCAAGCTACAGCCCTCTACGAGCAGTACTTC; cdr3_aa: CASSQATALYEQYF
v_call: TRBV12-3/TRBV12-4; j_call: TRBJ1-6; d_call: NA; clone_size: NA; cdr3_nt: TGTGCCAGCAGTTTGGACATGGCCTCTTCACCCCTCCACTTT; cdr3_aa: CASSLDMASSPLHF
v_call: TRBV7-2; j_call: TRBJ1-6; d_call: TRBD1; clone_size: few; cdr3_nt: TGTGCCAGCAGCCCTGACAGGGGAGGGGATAATTCACCCCTCCACTTT; cdr3_aa: CASSPDRGGDNSPLHF
v_call: TRBV5-1; j_call: TRBJ1-5; d_call: NA; clone_size: NA; cdr3_nt: TGCGCCAGCAGCCCGGACAGCAGCAATCAGCCCCAGCATTTT; cdr3_aa: CASSPDSSNQPQHF
v_call: TRBV12-3/TRBV12-4; j_call: TRBJ1-6; d_call: NA; clone_size: NA; cdr3_nt: TGTGCCAGCAGTTCCTGGGACGGAGATTCACCCCTCCACTTT; cdr3_aa: CASSSWDGDSPLHF
v_call: TRBV9; j_call: TRBJ1-3; d_call: TRBD1; clone_size: NA; cdr3_nt: TGTGCCAGCAGCCCCCAACAGGGGACCGGAAACACCATATATTTT; cdr3_aa: CASSPQQGTGNTIYF
v_call: TRBV25-1; j_call: TRBJ1-4; d_call: NA; clone_size: NA; cdr3_nt: TGTGCCAGCAGTGAATATGCAGGGGCCCCTCGGGAACTGTTTTTT; cdr3_aa: CASSEYAGAPRELFF
v_call: TRBV18; j_call: TRBJ2-7; d_call: TRBD1; clone_size: NA; cdr3_nt: TGTGCCAGCTCACCAGACCGCCCAGGGGGCTACGAGCAGTACTTC; cdr3_aa: CASSPDRPGGYEQYF